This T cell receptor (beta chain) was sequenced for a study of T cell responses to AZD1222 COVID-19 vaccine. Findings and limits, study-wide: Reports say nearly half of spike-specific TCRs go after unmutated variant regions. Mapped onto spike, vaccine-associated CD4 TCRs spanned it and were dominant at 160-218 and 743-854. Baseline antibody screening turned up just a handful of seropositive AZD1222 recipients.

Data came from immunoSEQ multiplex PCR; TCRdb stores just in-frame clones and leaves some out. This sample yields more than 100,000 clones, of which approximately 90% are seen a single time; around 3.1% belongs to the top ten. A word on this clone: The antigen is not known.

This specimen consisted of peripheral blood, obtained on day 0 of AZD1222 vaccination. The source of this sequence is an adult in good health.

The CDR3 nucleotides are TGTGCCAGCAGTTTAGCCATTGGGTACGAGCAGTACTTC. Residues: CASSLAIGYEQYF. V gene TRBV28 combines with J gene TRBJ2-7, with unresolved D. This CDR3 region has 13 residues. Germline lookup yields CDR1 MDHEN and CDR2 SYDVKM. V gave up 2 bases and J gave up 4 bases, with 9 bases separating them. Full variable domain (outside the CDR3, taken from reference TRBV28 and TRBJ2-7): DVKVTQSSRYLVKRTGEKVFLECVQDMDHENMFWYRQDPGLGLRLIYFSYDVKMKEKGDIPEGYSVSREKKERFSLILESASTNQTSMYLCASSLAIGYEQYFGPGTRLTVT.